This passage covers 10 T cell receptor beta chains from one sample sequenced in a study of blood T cell repertoires in COVID-19. Generated by immunoSEQ multiplex PCR, the TCRdb table keeps only in-frame clones and is missing some. Of over 200,000 clones listed, roughly 87% are singletons. The sequencing input was peripheral blood. These receptors were taken from a man aged 40-55 years with active or convalescent COVID-19.

The V call is TRBV19, the J call TRBJ2-1, with 8 bases fitting TRBD1. The CDR3 is 15 amino acids. Germline V lookup: CDR1 LNHDA, CDR2 SQIVND (reference sequence). The V and J ends lost 7 bases and 6 bases, in that order; junction bases with no gene match: 11. The CDR3 bases are TGTGCCAGTACCCTAACAGGGGGTGGTCGCAATGAGCAGTTCTTC. Its translation is CASTLTGGGRNEQFF.

The chain joins TRBV7-9 to TRBJ2-1; possible D gene TRBD1, 6 bases. Trimming removed 0 bases at V and 7 bases at J, with 10 bases between. Germline CDR1 reads SEHNR; CDR2 reads FQNEAQ (reference sequence). The CDR3 totals 14 residues. This CDR3 reads CASSLALQGNEQFF. The CDR3 DNA sequence: TGTGCCAGCAGCTTAGCGCTACAGGGAAATGAGCAGTTCTTC.

This clone has a single count. This chain links TRBV7-9 with TRBJ1-2, with D unclear. This CDR3 has 14 residues. Germline CDR1 SEHNR, CDR2 FQNEAQ (reference sequence). V was cut by 2 bases and J by 4 bases, with 11 bases left in between. CDR3 sequence (DNA): TGTGCCAGCAGCTTACGTCCTGGCGGCTATGGCTACACCTTC. Its protein is CASSLRPGGYGYTF. Using reference TRBV7-9 and TRBJ1-2 for the parts outside the CDR3, the full variable domain is DTGVSQNPRHKITKRGQNVTFRCDPISEHNRLYWYRQTLGQGPEFLTYFQNEAQLEKSRLLSDRFSAERPKGSFSTLEIQRTEQGDSAMYLCASSLRPGGYGYTFGSGTRLTVV.

This chain connects TRBV10-3 to TRBJ1-2; D ambiguous. V was cut by 4 bases and J by 7 bases, with 13 bases left in between. The CDR3 extends over 13 amino acids. Germline CDR1 reads ENHRY; CDR2 reads SYGVKD. CDR3 coding DNA: TGTGCCATCAGTGCCAGGTCCGACGGTGGCTACACCTTC. This codes for CAISARSDGGYTF.

V gene TRBV7-6 combines with J gene TRBJ1-3; TRBD1 might be the D (5 bases). The CDR3 contains 15 residues. CDR1 is SGHVS, CDR2 FNYEAQ, per germline. V was shortened by 5 bases and J by 2 bases, with 13 bases between the two germline ends. The CDR3 reads CASSPRSGTGNTIYF. CDR3 nucleotides: TGTGCCAGCAGCCCCCGGTCAGGGACTGGAAACACCATATATTTT.

The CDR3 DNA reads TGTGCCAGCAGCCGAGACAGGGGGAACTATGGCTACACCTTC. It specifies CASSRDRGNYGYTF. The chain links TRBV9 to TRBJ1-2, with 9 positions matching TRBD1. J gave up 2 bases and V 4 bases, and 3 bases lay outside the gene matches. The CDR3 is 14 residues long. Germline lookup yields CDR1 SGDLS and CDR2 YYNGEE.

The chain is built from TRBV9 and TRBJ2-1, with D perhaps TRBD2 (6 bases). CDR1 is SGDLS and CDR2 is YYNGEE in the germline V gene. CDR3 size: 15 residues. V was trimmed by 0 bases and J by 2 bases, leaving 9 bases between them. The CDR3 loop reads CASSVASVTYNEQFF. As DNA, the CDR3 is TGTGCCAGCAGCGTAGCTAGCGTTACCTACAATGAGCAGTTCTTC.

The V gene is TRBV3-1 (or the pseudogene TRBV3-2), the J gene TRBJ1-2; D gene uncertain. The CDR3 extends over 15 amino acids. Between the trimmed V and J ends, which lost 4 bases and 4 bases, there was a span of 16 bases. CDR1 is LGHDT and CDR2 is YNNKEL in the germline V gene (reference sequence). CDR3: CASSRQTGKSYGYTF. The DNA of the CDR3 is TGTGCCAGCAGCCGCCAAACGGGGAAGTCCTATGGCTACACCTTC.

The chain employs TRBV19 and TRBJ1-1; the D gene is possibly TRBD1 (5 bases). The CDR3 loop spans 15 amino acids. The V end lost 3 bases, the J end lost 1 base, and 12 bases lay between the germline ends. Germline CDR1 LNHDA, CDR2 SQIVND (reference sequence). The DNA for the CDR3 is TGTGCCAGTAGTATCGGGGGGACGGCGAACACTGAAGCTTTCTTT. Translated: CASSIGGTANTEAFF.

The chain uses TRBV3-1 (or the pseudogene TRBV3-2) and TRBJ2-3; 8 positions agree with TRBD1. The CDR3 is 14 amino acids. V was pared by 5 bases and J by 4 bases, with 5 bases of the junction left unmatched. CDR1 and CDR2 from the germline V gene are LGHDT and YNNKEL (reference sequence). CDR3 sequence reads: CASSIRQGPDTQYF. The CDR3 nucleotides read TGTGCCAGCAGCATACGACAGGGGCCAGATACGCAGTATTTT.